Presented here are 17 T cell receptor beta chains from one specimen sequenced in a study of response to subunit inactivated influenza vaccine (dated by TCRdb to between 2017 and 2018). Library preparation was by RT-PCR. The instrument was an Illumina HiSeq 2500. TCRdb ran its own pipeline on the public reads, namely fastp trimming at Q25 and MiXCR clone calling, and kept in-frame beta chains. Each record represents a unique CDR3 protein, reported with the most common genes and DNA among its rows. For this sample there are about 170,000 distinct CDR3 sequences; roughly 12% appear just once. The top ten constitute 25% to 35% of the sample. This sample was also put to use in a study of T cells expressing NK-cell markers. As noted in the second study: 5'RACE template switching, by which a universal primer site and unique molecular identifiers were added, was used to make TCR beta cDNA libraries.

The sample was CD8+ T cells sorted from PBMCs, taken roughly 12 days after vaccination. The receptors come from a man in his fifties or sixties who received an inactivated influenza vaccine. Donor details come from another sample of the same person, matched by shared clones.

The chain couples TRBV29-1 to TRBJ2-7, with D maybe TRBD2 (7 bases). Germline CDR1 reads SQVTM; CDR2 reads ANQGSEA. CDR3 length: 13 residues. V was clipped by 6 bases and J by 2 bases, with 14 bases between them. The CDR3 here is CSVKGGTTYEQYF. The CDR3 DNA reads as TGCAGCGTAAAGGGGGGGACAACCTACGAGCAGTACTTC.

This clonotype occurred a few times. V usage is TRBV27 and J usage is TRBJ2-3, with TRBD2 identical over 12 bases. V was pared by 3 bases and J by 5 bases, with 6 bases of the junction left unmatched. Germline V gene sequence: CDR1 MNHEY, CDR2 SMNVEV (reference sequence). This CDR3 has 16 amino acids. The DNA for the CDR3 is TGTGCCAGCAGTTTGGCGACTAGCGGGAGTTTAGATACGCAGTATTTT. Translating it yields CASSLATSGSLDTQYF.

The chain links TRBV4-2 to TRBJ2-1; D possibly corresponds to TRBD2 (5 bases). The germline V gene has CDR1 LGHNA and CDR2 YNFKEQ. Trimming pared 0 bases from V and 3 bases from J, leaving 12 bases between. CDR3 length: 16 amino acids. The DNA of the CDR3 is TGTGCCAGCAGCCAAGATCGTTTAGCGCTCTACAATGAGCAGTTCTTC. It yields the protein CASSQDRLALYNEQFF.

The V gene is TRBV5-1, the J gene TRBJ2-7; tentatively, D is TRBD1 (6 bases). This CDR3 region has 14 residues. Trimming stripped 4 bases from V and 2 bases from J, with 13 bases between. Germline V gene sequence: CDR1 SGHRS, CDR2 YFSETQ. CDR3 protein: CASSQDSQAYEQYF. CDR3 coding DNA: TGCGCCAGCAGCCAGGACAGCCAGGCCTACGAGCAGTACTTC.

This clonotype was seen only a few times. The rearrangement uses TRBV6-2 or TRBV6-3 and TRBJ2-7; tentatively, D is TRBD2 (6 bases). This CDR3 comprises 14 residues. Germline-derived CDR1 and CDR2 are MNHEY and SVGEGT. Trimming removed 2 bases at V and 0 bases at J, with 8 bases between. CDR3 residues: CASSYMGGSYEQYF. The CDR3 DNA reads TGTGCCAGCAGTTACATGGGGGGCTCCTACGAGCAGTACTTC.

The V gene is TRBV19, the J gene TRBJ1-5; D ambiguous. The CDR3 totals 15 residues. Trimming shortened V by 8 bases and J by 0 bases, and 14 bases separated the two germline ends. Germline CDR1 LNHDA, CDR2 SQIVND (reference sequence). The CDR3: CASREGTYSNQPQHF. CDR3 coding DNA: TGTGCCAGTCGAGAGGGTACCTATAGCAATCAGCCCCAGCATTTT.

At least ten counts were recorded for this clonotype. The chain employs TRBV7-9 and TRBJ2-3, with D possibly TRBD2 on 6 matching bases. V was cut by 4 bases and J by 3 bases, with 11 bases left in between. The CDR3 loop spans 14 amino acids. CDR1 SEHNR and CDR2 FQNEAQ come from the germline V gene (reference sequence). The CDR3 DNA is TGTGCCAGCAGCTCCCTCCTAGCGACAGATACGCAGTATTTT. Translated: CASSSLLATDTQYF.

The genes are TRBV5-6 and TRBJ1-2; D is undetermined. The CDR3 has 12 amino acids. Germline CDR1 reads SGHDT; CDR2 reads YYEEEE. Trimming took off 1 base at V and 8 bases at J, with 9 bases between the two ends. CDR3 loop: CASSLFGEGYTF. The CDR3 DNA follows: TGTGCCAGCAGCTTGTTCGGGGAAGGCTACACCTTC.

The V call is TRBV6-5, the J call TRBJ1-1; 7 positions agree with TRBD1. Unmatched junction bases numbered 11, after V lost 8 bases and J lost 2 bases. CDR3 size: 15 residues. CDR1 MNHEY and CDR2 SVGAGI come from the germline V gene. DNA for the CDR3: TGTGCCAGCGTTCTACGGTACAGGGGAAACACTGAAGCTTTCTTT. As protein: CASVLRYRGNTEAFF.

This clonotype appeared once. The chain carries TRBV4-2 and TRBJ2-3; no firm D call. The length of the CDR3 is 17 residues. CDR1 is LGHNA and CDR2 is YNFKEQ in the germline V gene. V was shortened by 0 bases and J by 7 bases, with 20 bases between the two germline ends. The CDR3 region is CASSQDEHGRIENTQYF. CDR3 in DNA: TGTGCCAGCAGCCAAGACGAACACGGACGGATTGAGAATACGCAGTATTTT.

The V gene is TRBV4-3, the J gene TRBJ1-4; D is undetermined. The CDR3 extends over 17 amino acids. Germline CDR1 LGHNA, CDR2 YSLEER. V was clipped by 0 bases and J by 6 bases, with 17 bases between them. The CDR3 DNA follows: TGCGCCAGCAGCCAAGAAAGGGCCAACCAAGTTTATGAAAAACTGTTTTTT. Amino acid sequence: CASSQERANQVYEKLFF.

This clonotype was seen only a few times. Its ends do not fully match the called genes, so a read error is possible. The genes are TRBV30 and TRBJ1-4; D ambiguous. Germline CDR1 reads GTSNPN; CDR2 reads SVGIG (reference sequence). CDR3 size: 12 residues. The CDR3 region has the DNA TGTGCCTGGAGTGTGGGGAATGGAAAACTGTTTTTT. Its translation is CAWSVGNGKLFF.

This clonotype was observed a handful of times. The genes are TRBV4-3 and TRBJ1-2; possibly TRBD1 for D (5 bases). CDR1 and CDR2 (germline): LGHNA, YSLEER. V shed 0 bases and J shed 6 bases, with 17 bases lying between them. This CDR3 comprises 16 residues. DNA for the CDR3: TGCGCCAGCAGCCAAGAATCAGGAGGGGTTAAGGATGGCTACACCTTC. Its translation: CASSQESGGVKDGYTF.

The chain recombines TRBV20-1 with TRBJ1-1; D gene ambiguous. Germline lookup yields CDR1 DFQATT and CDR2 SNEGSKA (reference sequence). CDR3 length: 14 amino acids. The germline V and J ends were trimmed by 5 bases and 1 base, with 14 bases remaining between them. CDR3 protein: CSAYAGGKNTEAFF. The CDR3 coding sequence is TGCAGTGCTTACGCGGGAGGGAAGAACACTGAAGCTTTCTTT.

This chain's CDR3 is CSASTGGGYGYTF. The CDR3 region has the DNA TGCAGTGCTAGCACAGGGGGCGGTTATGGCTACACCTTC. The rearrangement uses TRBV20-1 and TRBJ1-2; TRBD1 matches 9 bases. There are 13 residues in the CDR3. The V and J ends lost 3 bases and 5 bases, in that order; junction bases with no gene match: 4. Germline loops: CDR1 DFQATT, CDR2 SNEGSKA (reference sequence).

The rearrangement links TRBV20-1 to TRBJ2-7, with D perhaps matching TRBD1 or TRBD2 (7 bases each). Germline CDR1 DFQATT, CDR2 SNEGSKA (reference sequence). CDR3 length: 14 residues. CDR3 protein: CSAPPRGGYYEQYF. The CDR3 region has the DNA TGCAGCGCGCCTCCCAGGGGGGGGTACTACGAGCAGTACTTC.

In DNA, the CDR3 is TGCAGCGCCCTGACAGGTATGAACACTGAAGCTTTCTTT. This encodes CSALTGMNTEAFF. The chain links TRBV29-1 to TRBJ1-1, with D perhaps matching TRBD1 (6 bases). Trimming shortened V by 7 bases and J by 0 bases, and 12 bases separated the two germline ends. CDR3 size: 13 residues. Germline CDR1 reads SQVTM; CDR2 reads ANQGSEA.